Here is one T cell receptor beta chain with its context. The target antigen is unknown. These data originate in a study of cytomegalovirus exposure and HLA in healthy donors. Study-wide results and caveats: Cytomegalovirus association was assigned to about 180 TCR beta chains. Reported results showed that the classifier diagnosed cytomegalovirus status with high specificity and sensitivity.

Germline CDR1 SNHLY, CDR2 FYNNEI. The V end was cut by 7 bases, the J end by 8 bases, with 21 bases between. The length of the CDR3 is 15 residues. PCR was performed using 60 Vbeta and 13 Jbeta primers. Assay: immunoSEQ multiplex PCR; the TCRdb copy retains only in-frame clones and omits some. The sample includes about 110,000 clones, roughly 63% of them seen just once. The clonotype was recovered from a woman in her seventies in good health and CMV-seropositive. The rearrangement uses TRBV2 and TRBJ1-5; D gene unclear. The sample comprised PBMCs. The CDR3 is CASTVRRPGLEPQHF. The CDR3 DNA sequence: TGTGCCAGCACCGTCAGACGGCCAGGATTGGAGCCCCAGCATTTT.